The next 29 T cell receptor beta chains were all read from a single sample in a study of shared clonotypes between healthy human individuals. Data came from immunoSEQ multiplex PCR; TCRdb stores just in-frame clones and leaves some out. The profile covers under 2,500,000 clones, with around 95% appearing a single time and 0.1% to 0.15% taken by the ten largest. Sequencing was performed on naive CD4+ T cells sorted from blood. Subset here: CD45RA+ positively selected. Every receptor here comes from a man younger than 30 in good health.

CDR3 protein: CAWSVSGLNTEAFF. The CDR3 region has the DNA TGTGCCTGGAGTGTTTCGGGACTTAACACTGAAGCTTTCTTT. The chain uses TRBV30 and TRBJ1-1; D is perhaps TRBD1 (5 bases). Germline-derived CDR1 and CDR2 are GTSNPN and SVGIG (reference sequence). Trimming pared 0 bases from V and 2 bases from J, leaving 10 bases between. The CDR3 runs 14 residues.

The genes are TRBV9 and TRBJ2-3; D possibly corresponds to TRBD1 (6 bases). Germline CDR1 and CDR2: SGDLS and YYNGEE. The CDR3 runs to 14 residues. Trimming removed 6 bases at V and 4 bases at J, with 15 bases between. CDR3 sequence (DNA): TGTGCCAGCATTTTAGGGGGACGGGCAGATACGCAGTATTTT. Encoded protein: CASILGGRADTQYF.

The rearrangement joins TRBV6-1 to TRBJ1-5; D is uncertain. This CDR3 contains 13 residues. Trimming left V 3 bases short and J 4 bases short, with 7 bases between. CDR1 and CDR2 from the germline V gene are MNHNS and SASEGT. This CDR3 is CASSDAGNQPQHF. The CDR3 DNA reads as TGTGCCAGCAGTGATGCGGGTAATCAGCCCCAGCATTTT.

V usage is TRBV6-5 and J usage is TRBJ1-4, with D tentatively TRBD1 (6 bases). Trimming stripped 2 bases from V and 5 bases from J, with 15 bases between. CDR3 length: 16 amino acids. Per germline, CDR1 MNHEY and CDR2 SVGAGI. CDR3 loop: CASSYDRSIGNEKLFF. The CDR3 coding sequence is TGTGCCAGCAGTTACGACAGGTCTATCGGGAATGAAAAACTGTTTTTT.

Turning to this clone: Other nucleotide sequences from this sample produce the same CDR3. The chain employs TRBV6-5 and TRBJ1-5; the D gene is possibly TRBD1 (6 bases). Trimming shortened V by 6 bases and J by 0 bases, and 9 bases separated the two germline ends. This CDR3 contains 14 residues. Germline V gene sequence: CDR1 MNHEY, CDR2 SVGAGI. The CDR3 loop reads CASRAGVSNQPQHF. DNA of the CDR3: TGTGCCAGCAGGGCAGGGGTTAGCAATCAGCCCCAGCATTTT.

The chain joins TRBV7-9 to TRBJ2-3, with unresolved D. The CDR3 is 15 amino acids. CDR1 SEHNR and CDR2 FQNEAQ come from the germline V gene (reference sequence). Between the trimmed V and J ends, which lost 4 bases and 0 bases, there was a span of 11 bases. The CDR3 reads CASSSKGRSTDTQYF. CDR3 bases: TGTGCCAGCAGCTCCAAAGGGCGGAGCACAGATACGCAGTATTTT. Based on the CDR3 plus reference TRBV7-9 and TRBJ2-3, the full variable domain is DTGVSQNPRHKITKRGQNVTFRCDPISEHNRLYWYRQTLGQGPEFLTYFQNEAQLEKSRLLSDRFSAERPKGSFSTLEIQRTEQGDSAMYLCASSSKGRSTDTQYFGPGTRLTVL.

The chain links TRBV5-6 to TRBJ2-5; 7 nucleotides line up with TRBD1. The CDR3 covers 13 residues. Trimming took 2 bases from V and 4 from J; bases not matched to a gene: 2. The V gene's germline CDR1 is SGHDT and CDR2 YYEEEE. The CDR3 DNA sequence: TGTGCCAGCAGCTTTTGGGACAGAGAGACCCAGTACTTC. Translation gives CASSFWDRETQYF.

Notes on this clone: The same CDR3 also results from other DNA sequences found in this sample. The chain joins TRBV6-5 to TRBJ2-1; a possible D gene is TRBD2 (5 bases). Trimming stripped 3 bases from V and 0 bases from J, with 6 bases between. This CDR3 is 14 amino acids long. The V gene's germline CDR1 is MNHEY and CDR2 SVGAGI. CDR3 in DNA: TGTGCCAGCAGTTATGGGAGCTCCTACAATGAGCAGTTCTTC. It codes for CASSYGSSYNEQFF.

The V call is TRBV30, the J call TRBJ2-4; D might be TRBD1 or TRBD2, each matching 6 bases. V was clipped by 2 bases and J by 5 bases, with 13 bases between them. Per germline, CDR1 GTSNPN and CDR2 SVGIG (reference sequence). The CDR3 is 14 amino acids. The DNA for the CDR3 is TGTGCCTGGAGTCGGGGGCAGGGACAAAACATTCAGTACTTC. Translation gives CAWSRGQGQNIQYF.

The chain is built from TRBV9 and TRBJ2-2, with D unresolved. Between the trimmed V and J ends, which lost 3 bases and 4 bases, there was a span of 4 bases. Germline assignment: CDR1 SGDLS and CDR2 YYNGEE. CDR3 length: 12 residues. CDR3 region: CASSAGTGELFF. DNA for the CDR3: TGTGCCAGCAGCGCAGGCACCGGGGAGCTGTTTTTT.

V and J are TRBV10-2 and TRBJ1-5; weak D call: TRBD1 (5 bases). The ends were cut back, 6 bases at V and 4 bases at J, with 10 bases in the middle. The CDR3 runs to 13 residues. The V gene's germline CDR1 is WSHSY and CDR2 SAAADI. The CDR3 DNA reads TGCGCCAGCAGGGACACCCCTAATCAGCCCCAGCATTTT. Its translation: CASRDTPNQPQHF.

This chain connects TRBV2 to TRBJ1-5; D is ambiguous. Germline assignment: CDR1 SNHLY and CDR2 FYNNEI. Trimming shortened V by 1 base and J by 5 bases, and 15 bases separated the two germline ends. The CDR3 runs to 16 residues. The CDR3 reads CASSEEGRFRDQPQHF. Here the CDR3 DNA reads TGTGCCAGCAGTGAAGAGGGAAGGTTTAGGGATCAGCCCCAGCATTTT.

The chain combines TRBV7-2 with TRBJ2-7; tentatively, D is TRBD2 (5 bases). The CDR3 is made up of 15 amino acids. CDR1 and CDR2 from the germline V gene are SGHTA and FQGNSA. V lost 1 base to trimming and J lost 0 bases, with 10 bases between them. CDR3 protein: CASSLGRESSYEQYF. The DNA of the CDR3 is TGTGCCAGCAGCTTAGGACGGGAAAGCTCCTACGAGCAGTACTTC.

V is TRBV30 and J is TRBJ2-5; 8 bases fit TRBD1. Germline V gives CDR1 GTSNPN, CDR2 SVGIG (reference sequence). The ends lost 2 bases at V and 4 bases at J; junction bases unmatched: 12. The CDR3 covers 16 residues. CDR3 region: CAWSSPAGQGLETQYF. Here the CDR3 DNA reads TGTGCCTGGAGTTCCCCGGCAGGACAGGGCCTAGAGACCCAGTACTTC. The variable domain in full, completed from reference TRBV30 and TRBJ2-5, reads SQTIHQWPATLVQPVGSPLSLECTVEGTSNPNLYWYRQAAGRGLQLLFYSVGIGQISSEVPQNLSASRPQDRQFILSSKKLLLSDSGFYLCAWSSPAGQGLETQYFGPGTRLLVL.

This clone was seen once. The CDR3 sequence: CASSLDSGIPYNEQFF. CDR3 DNA sequence: TGCGCCAGCAGCTTGGATAGCGGGATCCCCTACAATGAGCAGTTCTTC. The chain joins TRBV5-1 to TRBJ2-1; 8 bases are a match to TRBD2. Per the germline V gene, CDR1 is SGHRS and CDR2 is YFSETQ. This CDR3 comprises 16 residues. After removal of 0 bases from V and 2 bases from J, the junction contained 4 bases not matched to a gene.

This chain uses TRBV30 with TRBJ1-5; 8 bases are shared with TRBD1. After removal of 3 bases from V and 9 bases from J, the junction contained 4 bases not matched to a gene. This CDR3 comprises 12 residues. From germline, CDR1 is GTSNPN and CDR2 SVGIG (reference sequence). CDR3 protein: CAWSSGQGPQHF. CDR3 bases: TGTGCCTGGAGCTCTGGACAGGGGCCCCAGCATTTT.

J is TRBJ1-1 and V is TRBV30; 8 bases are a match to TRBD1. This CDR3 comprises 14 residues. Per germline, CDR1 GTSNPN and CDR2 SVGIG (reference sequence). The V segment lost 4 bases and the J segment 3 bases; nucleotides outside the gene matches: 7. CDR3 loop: CAWTPDRAYTEAFF. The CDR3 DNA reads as TGTGCCTGGACCCCGGACAGGGCTTACACTGAAGCTTTCTTT. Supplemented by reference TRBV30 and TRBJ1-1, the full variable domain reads SQTIHQWPATLVQPVGSPLSLECTVEGTSNPNLYWYRQAAGRGLQLLFYSVGIGQISSEVPQNLSASRPQDRQFILSSKKLLLSDSGFYLCAWTPDRAYTEAFFGQGTRLTVV.

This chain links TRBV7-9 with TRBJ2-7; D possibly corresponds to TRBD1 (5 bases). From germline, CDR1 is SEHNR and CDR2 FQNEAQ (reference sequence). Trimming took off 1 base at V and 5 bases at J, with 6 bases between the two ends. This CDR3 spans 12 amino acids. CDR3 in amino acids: CASSLGGHEQYF. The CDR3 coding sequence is TGTGCCAGCAGCTTAGGGGGCCACGAGCAGTACTTC. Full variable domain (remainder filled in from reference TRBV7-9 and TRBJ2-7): DTGVSQNPRHKITKRGQNVTFRCDPISEHNRLYWYRQTLGQGPEFLTYFQNEAQLEKSRLLSDRFSAERPKGSFSTLEIQRTEQGDSAMYLCASSLGGHEQYFGPGTRLTVT.

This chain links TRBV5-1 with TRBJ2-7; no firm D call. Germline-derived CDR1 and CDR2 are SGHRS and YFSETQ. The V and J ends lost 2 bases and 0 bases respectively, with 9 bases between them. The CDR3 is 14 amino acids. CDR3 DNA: TGCGCCAGCAGCTTTTCTACCCCCTCCTACGAGCAGTACTTC. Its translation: CASSFSTPSYEQYF.

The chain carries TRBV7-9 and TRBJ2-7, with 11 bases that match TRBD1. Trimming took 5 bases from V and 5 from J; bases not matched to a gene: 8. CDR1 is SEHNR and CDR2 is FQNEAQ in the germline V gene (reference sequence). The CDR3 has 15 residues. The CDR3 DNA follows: TGTGCCAGCAGCCCCCAGGGACAGGGGGTCCACGAGCAGTACTTC. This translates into CASSPQGQGVHEQYF.

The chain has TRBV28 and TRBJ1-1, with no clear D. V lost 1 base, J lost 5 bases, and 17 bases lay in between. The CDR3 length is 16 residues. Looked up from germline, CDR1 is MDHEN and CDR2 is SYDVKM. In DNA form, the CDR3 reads TGTGCCAGCAGTTTATCTCTGGGGTCGGGGAAAACTGAAGCTTTCTTT. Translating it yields CASSLSLGSGKTEAFF.

For the CDR3, the DNA is TGTGCCAGTAGTGAGAATGGAGGGCTTAACTATGGCTACACCTTC. This sequence encodes CASSENGGLNYGYTF. The chain carries TRBV19 and TRBJ1-2; unclear D gene. V shed 5 bases and J shed 1 base, with 14 bases lying between them. Germline CDR1 LNHDA, CDR2 SQIVND (reference sequence). The CDR3 has 15 amino acids.

As DNA, the CDR3 is TGTGCCAGCAGCTTTAGACTAGCGGATTACAATGAGCAGTTCTTC. This codes for CASSFRLADYNEQFF. The chain couples TRBV9 to TRBJ2-1, with 9 bases matching TRBD2. V lost 4 bases, J lost 4 bases, and 6 bases stayed unmatched. The CDR3 is made up of 15 amino acids. Germline V gives CDR1 SGDLS, CDR2 YYNGEE.

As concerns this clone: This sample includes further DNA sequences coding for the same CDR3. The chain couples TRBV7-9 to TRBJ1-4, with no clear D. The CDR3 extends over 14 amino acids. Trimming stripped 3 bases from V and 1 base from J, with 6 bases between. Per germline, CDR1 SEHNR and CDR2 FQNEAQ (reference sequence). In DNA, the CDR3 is TGTGCCAGCAGCTTCAGAGGAACTAATGAAAAACTGTTTTTT. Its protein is CASSFRGTNEKLFF.

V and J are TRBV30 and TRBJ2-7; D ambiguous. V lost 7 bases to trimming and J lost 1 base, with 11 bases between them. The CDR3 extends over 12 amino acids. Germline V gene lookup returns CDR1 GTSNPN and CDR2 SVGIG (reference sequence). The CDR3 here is CASSDQSYEQYF. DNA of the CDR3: TGTGCCTCCAGCGACCAATCCTACGAGCAGTACTTC. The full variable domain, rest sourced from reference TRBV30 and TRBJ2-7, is SQTIHQWPATLVQPVGSPLSLECTVEGTSNPNLYWYRQAAGRGLQLLFYSVGIGQISSEVPQNLSASRPQDRQFILSSKKLLLSDSGFYLCASSDQSYEQYFGPGTRLTVT.

CDR3 in amino acids: CASSVDRSPLHF. The CDR3 nucleotides read TGCGCCAGCAGCGTGGACAGGTCACCCCTCCACTTT. The chain has TRBV5-1 and TRBJ1-6, with 7 bases lining up with TRBD1. J was trimmed by 10 bases and V by 4 bases; bases with no gene match: 2. The CDR3 is 12 residues long. Per germline, CDR1 SGHRS and CDR2 YFSETQ.

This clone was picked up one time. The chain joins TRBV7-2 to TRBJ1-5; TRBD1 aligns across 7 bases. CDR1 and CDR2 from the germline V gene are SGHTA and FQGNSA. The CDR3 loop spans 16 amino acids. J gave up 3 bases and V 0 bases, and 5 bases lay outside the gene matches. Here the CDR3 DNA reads TGTGCCAGCAGCTTAGCTGCGACAGGGCTCAATCAGCCCCAGCATTTT. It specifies CASSLAATGLNQPQHF.

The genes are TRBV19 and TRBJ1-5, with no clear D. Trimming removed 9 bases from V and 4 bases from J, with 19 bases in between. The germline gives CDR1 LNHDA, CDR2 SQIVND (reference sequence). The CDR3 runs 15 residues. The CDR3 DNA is TGTGCCAGCGCGGACCGCGGCTGGAGAAATCAGCCCCAGCATTTT. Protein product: CASADRGWRNQPQHF.

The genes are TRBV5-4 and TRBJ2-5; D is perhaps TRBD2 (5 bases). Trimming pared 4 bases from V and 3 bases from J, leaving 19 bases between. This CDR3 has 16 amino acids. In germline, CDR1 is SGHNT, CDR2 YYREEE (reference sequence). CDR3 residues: CASSQRRISKEETQYF. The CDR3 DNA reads TGTGCCAGCAGCCAGAGGAGGATCTCCAAAGAAGAGACCCAGTACTTC.